This T cell receptor beta chain was obtained from a study of T cell responses to AZD1222 COVID-19 vaccine. Study conclusions and caveats: Most donors were white British and more were female, and clonal diversity was possibly underestimated.

Remarks on this clone: Its target is unknown.

Clones were sequenced by immunoSEQ multiplex PCR, and TCRdb holds only the in-frame ones, with some missing. The data hold 150,000 or so clones, with about 88% observed a single time. Per the germline V gene, CDR1 is SQVTM and CDR2 is ANQGSEA. The CDR3 extends over 13 amino acids. V was pared by 4 bases and J by 6 bases, with 5 bases of the junction left unmatched. This sequence originates from an adult in good health. This chain joins TRBV29-1 and TRBJ1-5; 8 bases align to TRBD1. The specimen comprised peripheral blood, sampled on day 0 of AZD1222 vaccination. The DNA of the CDR3 is TGCAGCGTTGGGCCAGGGGGCGGTCAGCCCCAGCATTTT. Translating it yields CSVGPGGGQPQHF.